This TCR beta chain was sequenced in a study of OX40 agonist ivuxolimab in advanced cancers. As for the study in general: With a range of roughly 20 to 85, age averaged about 59 years, and more than 75% were male.

This clone was seen a few times. Sequencing used immunoSEQ multiplex PCR; TCRdb keeps in-frame clones, though not all of them. The sample has about 77,000 clones; approximately 89% are singletons. The receptor comes from an adult with an advanced solid tumor such as melanoma, head and neck, liver or kidney cancer. Sequencing was performed on CD4+ or CD8+ T cells sorted from blood, taken in a trial of the OX40 agonist ivuxolimab.

The CDR3 protein is CASNRDRENTEAFF. CDR3 coding DNA: TGTGCCAGCAATAGGGACAGGGAGAACACTGAAGCTTTCTTT. The chain joins TRBV2 to TRBJ1-1, with 9 nucleotides matching TRBD1. Germline V gene sequence: CDR1 SNHLY, CDR2 FYNNEI. The CDR3 covers 14 residues. Trimming cost V 7 bases and J 1 base; bases outside gene matches: 4.